The 21 T cell receptor beta chains reported below all come from one sample, sequenced in a study of beta chain features in type 1 diabetes. Isolated RNA was reverse transcribed in full, so expressed TCRB transcripts were sequenced. Sequencing was performed with immunoSEQ multiplex PCR; in TCRdb, only in-frame clones are kept and a portion is missing. The sample holds around 430,000 clones, 30% seen once. Sequencing was carried out using naive CD4+ T cells from blood. The receptors shown here come from a man younger than 35 in good health.

This clone was seen more than once but under ten times. The chain combines TRBV6-1 with TRBJ2-4, with D hard to call. Germline CDR1 MNHNS, CDR2 SASEGT. CDR3 length equals 14 residues. V lost 6 bases, J lost 4 bases, and 13 bases lay in between. The chain's CDR3 is CASRNTGLKNIQYF. The CDR3 coding sequence is TGTGCCAGCAGAAACACCGGATTAAAAAACATTCAGTACTTC.

As to this clone: Other DNA sequences within the sample encode an identical CDR3. This chain joins TRBV29-1 and TRBJ1-2; D is uncertain. V was pared by 4 bases and J by 1 base, with 4 bases between. The germline V gene has CDR1 SQVTM and CDR2 ANQGSEA. The CDR3 covers 11 residues. The CDR3 DNA reads as TGCAGCGTTGCATTTAACTATGGCTACACCTTC. It translates to CSVAFNYGYTF.

Only a few counts were recorded for this clone. The chain couples TRBV5-1 to TRBJ2-5; the match to TRBD2 covers 10 bases. Losses at the gene ends were 4 bases for V and 5 bases for J; bases not matched to a gene: 5. This CDR3 comprises 14 residues. Germline values: CDR1 SGHRS, CDR2 YFSETQ. CDR3 DNA: TGCGCCAGCAGCGCCGGGACTAGCGTTGAGACCCAGTACTTC. Encoded protein: CASSAGTSVETQYF.

The chain uses TRBV6-5 and TRBJ2-2; TRBD1 is a possible D gene (6 bases). The germline V gene encodes CDR1 MNHEY and CDR2 SVGAGI. Trimming took off 8 bases at V and 2 bases at J, with 9 bases between the two ends. The CDR3 consists of 13 residues. CDR3 sequence reads: CASQGPNTGELFF. CDR3 DNA sequence: TGTGCCAGCCAGGGGCCTAACACCGGGGAGCTGTTTTTT.

With respect to this clone: Germline and junction disagree at one end, which may indicate a read error. The chain uses TRBV29-1 and TRBJ1-1, with D possibly TRBD1 on 5 matching bases. Looked up from germline, CDR1 is SQVTM and CDR2 is ANQGSEA. The CDR3 totals 13 residues. This chain's CDR3 is CSVVRPGNAEAFF. CDR3 in DNA: TGCAGCGTTGTCCGGCCAGGGAACGCTGAAGCTTTCTTT.

This clone was seen once. The chain couples TRBV18 to TRBJ1-1; unclear D gene. In germline, CDR1 is KGHSH, CDR2 LQKENI. V gave up 5 bases and J gave up 0 bases, with 16 bases separating them. CDR3 length: 16 amino acids. The CDR3 protein is CASSSPAAGMNTEAFF. The CDR3 bases are TGTGCCAGCTCATCGCCGGCAGCAGGCATGAACACTGAAGCTTTCTTT.

The chain couples TRBV28 to TRBJ1-4, with a tentative D call TRBD1 (6 bases). Germline-derived CDR1 and CDR2 are MDHEN and SYDVKM. V lost 8 bases and J lost 8, with 15 bases in between. This CDR3 spans 13 amino acids. CDR3 nucleotide sequence: TGTGCCAGCGGGTACAGGGTTGCGGAAAAACTGTTTTTT. It yields the protein CASGYRVAEKLFF.

The chain employs TRBV29-1 and TRBJ2-1, with 7 nucleotides matching TRBD1. J lost 7 bases, V lost 8 bases, and 20 bases had no gene match. The CDR3 has 16 amino acids. Germline-derived CDR1 and CDR2 are SQVTM and ANQGSEA. The CDR3 nucleotides are TGCAGCCTCTTTGCAATTAGGGACAGCCATCAAAATGAGCAGTTCTTC. Amino acids: CSLFAIRDSHQNEQFF.

The chain couples TRBV5-1 to TRBJ1-1; no firm D call. V lost 0 bases to trimming and J lost 4 bases, with 13 bases between them. From germline, CDR1 is SGHRS and CDR2 YFSETQ. The CDR3 sequence is 15 residues long. Here the CDR3 reads CASSLEGILATEAFF. CDR3 DNA: TGCGCCAGCAGCTTGGAAGGGATACTGGCCACTGAAGCTTTCTTT.

The V gene is TRBV18, the J gene TRBJ1-5; D unresolved. CDR3 length equals 14 residues. Germline CDR1 KGHSH, CDR2 LQKENI. Between the trimmed V and J ends, which lost 6 bases and 5 bases, there was a span of 14 bases. The CDR3 sequence: CASSAVPADQPQHF. For the CDR3, the DNA is TGTGCCAGCTCGGCAGTCCCGGCCGATCAGCCCCAGCATTTT.

Details on this clone: This sample also contains other DNA sequences that code for the same CDR3. DNA of the CDR3: TGTGCCTGGAGTGTGGGACCCAATCAGCCCCAGCATTTT. Translation: CAWSVGPNQPQHF. The chain is built from TRBV30 and TRBJ1-5, with a tentative D call TRBD1 (5 bases). Trimming removed 0 bases from V and 3 bases from J, with 6 bases in between. Germline V gene sequence: CDR1 GTSNPN, CDR2 SVGIG (reference sequence). The CDR3 totals 13 residues.

The rearrangement joins TRBV10-3 to TRBJ1-2, with no clear D. The V gene lost 4 bases and the J gene lost 8 bases, with 8 bases spanning the gap. This CDR3 has 11 residues. Per the germline V gene, CDR1 is ENHRY and CDR2 is SYGVKD. The CDR3 region has the DNA TGTGCCATCAGTGGGACTGGGGGCTACACCTTC. Protein sequence: CAISGTGGYTF.

The rearrangement uses TRBV25-1 and TRBJ2-2, with D perhaps TRBD2 (5 bases). This CDR3 region has 15 residues. CDR1 and CDR2 (germline): MGHDK, SYGVNS. V lost 1 base and J 5 bases, leaving 11 bases between the germline ends. For the CDR3, the DNA is TGTGCCAGCAGTGAATTCAGAAGGGAGACCGGGGAGCTGTTTTTT. It translates to CASSEFRRETGELFF.

On this clone itself: This CDR3 is also generated by other DNA sequences in the sample. The DNA for the CDR3 is TGTGCCAGCAGCTTAGGACTAGCGAATGAGCAGTTCTTC. Protein: CASSLGLANEQFF. The gene calls are TRBV11-2 and TRBJ2-1; TRBD2 matches at 8 bases. CDR3 size: 13 residues. The V and J ends lost 1 base and 7 bases, in that order; junction bases with no gene match: 0. Per germline, CDR1 SGHAT and CDR2 FQNNGV.

The V gene is TRBV4-2, the J gene TRBJ2-1, with 9 bases aligning to TRBD2. Trimming took 0 bases from V and 5 from J; bases not matched to a gene: 5. The V gene's germline CDR1 is LGHNA and CDR2 YNFKEQ. The CDR3 has 16 residues. Here the CDR3 DNA reads TGTGCCAGCAGCCAAGATATGACTAGCGGTAACAATGAGCAGTTCTTC. This sequence encodes CASSQDMTSGNNEQFF.

This clone was detected only a few times. This chain links TRBV7-9 with TRBJ1-2; TRBD1 is a possible D gene (6 bases). V lost 4 bases and J 13 bases, leaving 19 bases between the germline ends. Germline V gene data show CDR1 as SEHNR and CDR2 as FQNEAQ (reference sequence). CDR3 size: 13 residues. CDR3 loop: CASSWPGQSLSTF. In DNA form, the CDR3 reads TGTGCCAGCAGCTGGCCGGGACAAAGCCTCTCCACCTTC.

This clone was seen a few times. The chain carries TRBV9 and TRBJ2-7; a possible D gene is TRBD1 (6 bases). Trimming took 3 bases from V and 2 from J, leaving 15 bases between them. The V gene's germline CDR1 is SGDLS and CDR2 YYNGEE. The CDR3 spans 15 residues. CDR3 nucleotide sequence: TGTGCCAGCAGCGCCGACGTCAGGGGCCCCTACGAGCAGTACTTC. This encodes CASSADVRGPYEQYF.

The chain uses TRBV25-1 and TRBJ1-2; tentatively, D is TRBD1 (5 bases). Trimming removed 5 bases from V and 3 bases from J, with 7 bases in between. This CDR3 has 12 residues. Per the germline V gene, CDR1 is MGHDK and CDR2 is SYGVNS. The CDR3 sequence is CASSWGDYGYTF. The CDR3 DNA reads TGTGCCAGCAGTTGGGGCGACTATGGCTACACCTTC.

This rearrangement joins TRBV5-1 to TRBJ2-7, with 13 bases lining up with TRBD2. The CDR3 runs 17 residues. V lost 3 bases, J lost 0 bases, and 6 bases stayed unmatched. The V gene's germline CDR1 is SGHRS and CDR2 YFSETQ. CDR3 nucleotide sequence: TGCGCCAGCAGCTGGGGGACTAGCGGGATAAGCTCCTACGAGCAGTACTTC. Amino acids: CASSWGTSGISSYEQYF.

This chain links TRBV7-9 with TRBJ2-5; D uncertain. CDR1 is SEHNR, CDR2 FQNEAQ, per germline (reference sequence). V lost 3 bases and J lost 2, with 7 bases in between. The CDR3 runs 13 residues. DNA for the CDR3: TGTGCCAGCAGCTTTGGCTGGCAAGAGACCCAGTACTTC. This translates into CASSFGWQETQYF. Using reference TRBV7-9 and TRBJ2-5 for the parts outside the CDR3, the full variable domain is DTGVSQNPRHKITKRGQNVTFRCDPISEHNRLYWYRQTLGQGPEFLTYFQNEAQLEKSRLLSDRFSAERPKGSFSTLEIQRTEQGDSAMYLCASSFGWQETQYFGPGTRLLVL.

J is TRBJ2-6 and V is TRBV13; either TRBD1 or TRBD2 may fit D (6 bases each). The germline gives CDR1 PRHDT, CDR2 FYEKMQ (reference sequence). V was shortened by 1 base and J by 3 bases, with 10 bases between the two germline ends. The CDR3 is made up of 16 amino acids. The CDR3 DNA is TGTGCCAGCAGCTTAGCGGGGGCGAGTGGGGCCAACGTCCTGACTTTC. Its protein is CASSLAGASGANVLTF. The whole variable domain, remainder taken from reference TRBV13 and TRBJ2-6, is AAGVIQSPRHLIKEKRETATLKCYPIPRHDTVYWYQQGPGQDPQFLISFYEKMQSDKGSIPDRFSAQQFSDYHSELNMSSLELGDSALYFCASSLAGASGANVLTFGAGSRLTVL.